This TCR beta chain was sequenced during a study of cytomegalovirus exposure and HLA in healthy donors. At the level of the study: The 120 validation repertoires and the approximately 630 first-cohort repertoires shared a platform, a later analysis reported.

The protocol was immunoSEQ multiplex PCR, while the TCRdb copy is restricted to in-frame clones and leaves out a portion. The data show under 400,000 clones, around 90% seen once. As for this clone: Its antigen is as yet unknown.

V was cut by 3 bases and J by 2 bases, with 16 bases left in between. The CDR3 is 16 amino acids. Looked up from germline, CDR1 is SGHRS and CDR2 is YFSETQ. Points from the study as a whole: The study listed about 150 cytomegalovirus-associated TCR beta chains. A few chains tied to CMV proved CMV antigen-specific in vitro. Subsequent analysis found a tendency for first-cohort TCR clusters to co-occur within the 120 or so validation repertoires.

Sequenced material: PBMCs. This sequence was found in a man aged 25 to 45 in good health and CMV-seronegative. V is TRBV5-1 and J is TRBJ2-3; perhaps TRBD1 as D (6 bases). CDR3 nucleotides: TGCGCCAGCAGCTGGACAGCACTCACCTTCACAGATACGCAGTATTTT. This gives the protein CASSWTALTFTDTQYF. The variable domain in full, completed from reference TRBV5-1 and TRBJ2-3, reads KAGVTQTPRYLIKTRGQQVTLSCSPISGHRSVSWYQQTPGQGLQFLFEYFSETQRNKGNFPGRFSGRQFSNSRSEMNVSTLELGDSALYLCASSWTALTFTDTQYFGPGTRLTVL.